The 4 T cell receptor beta chains below all came from one sample that was sequenced in a study of cytomegalovirus exposure and HLA in healthy donors. In the PCR, 60 Vbeta and 13 Jbeta primers were used. Sequenced by immunoSEQ multiplex PCR; TCRdb stores in-frame clones only, minus some. The table lists under 200,000 clones, less than 85% of them singletons. Sample: PBMCs. These receptors came from a man aged 40-49 years in good health and CMV-seronegative.

This chain links TRBV29-1 with TRBJ2-7, with a weak D call TRBD1 (6 bases). The V gene lost 1 base and the J gene lost 6 bases, with 7 bases spanning the gap. The CDR3 is made up of 11 amino acids. Germline V gene lookup returns CDR1 SQVTM and CDR2 ANQGSEA. The CDR3 region has the DNA TGCAGCGTTGAAGCCAGGGGCGAGCAGTACTTC. The encoded protein is CSVEARGEQYF.

This chain joins TRBV11-3 and TRBJ2-6; D call uncertain. CDR1 and CDR2 from the germline V gene are SGHNT and YENEEA. The V end was cut by 6 bases, the J end by 1 base, with 4 bases between. This CDR3 has 13 residues. The CDR3 DNA sequence: TGTGCCAGCAGACATTCTGGGGCCAACGTCCTGACTTTC. This translates into CASRHSGANVLTF.

The V call is TRBV5-1, the J call TRBJ2-3, with D possibly matching TRBD1 (6 bases). Germline-derived CDR1 and CDR2 are SGHRS and YFSETQ. The CDR3 covers 15 residues. Trimming stripped 6 bases from V and 3 bases from J, with 17 bases between. Written as DNA, the CDR3 is TGCGCCAGCACATTTCAATTCGACAGGACAGATACGCAGTATTTT. This gives the protein CASTFQFDRTDTQYF.

The V and J genes are TRBV5-4 and TRBJ2-7; 10 bases fit TRBD2. With V trimmed by 4 bases and J by 1 base, 8 bases remained unmatched. This CDR3 spans 16 amino acids. Germline CDR1 is SGHNT and CDR2 is YYREEE (reference sequence). As DNA, the CDR3 is TGTGCCAGCAGCCGCGCGTCTAGCGGGGGTTCCTACGAGCAGTACTTC. Translating it yields CASSRASSGGSYEQYF.